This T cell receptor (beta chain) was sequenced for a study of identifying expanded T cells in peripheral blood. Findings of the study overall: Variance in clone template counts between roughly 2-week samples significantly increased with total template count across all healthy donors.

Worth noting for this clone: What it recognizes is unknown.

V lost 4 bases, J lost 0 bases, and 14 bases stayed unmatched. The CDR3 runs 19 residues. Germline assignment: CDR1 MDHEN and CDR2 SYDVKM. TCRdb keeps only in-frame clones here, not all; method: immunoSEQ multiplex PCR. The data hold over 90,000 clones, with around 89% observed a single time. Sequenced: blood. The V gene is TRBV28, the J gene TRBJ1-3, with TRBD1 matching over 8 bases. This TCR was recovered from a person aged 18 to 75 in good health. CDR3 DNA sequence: TGTGCCAGCAGTTCATCCGGGCAGGGGGCTGTATTCTCTGGAAACACCATATATTTT. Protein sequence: CASSSSGQGAVFSGNTIYF.